The 15 T cell receptor beta chains below all came from one sample that was sequenced in a study of STAT3 mutations in large granular lymphocyte leukemia. Whole-study results and caveats: Every T-LGLL patient had at least one immunodominant TCRbeta clonotype.

Profiling relied on immunoSEQ multiplex PCR, and the TCRdb table lists in-frame clones only, not all of them. The sample holds about 15,000 clones; 90% are singletons and the top ten take around 34%. No cognate antigen is known for these TCRs. The sequenced sample consisted of peripheral blood mononuclear cells. The receptors shown here come from a man in his forties with T-cell large granular lymphocyte leukemia. Some clones in this sample may be carry-over from other donors' samples.

The V call is TRBV6-4, the J call TRBJ2-3; D unclear. V lost 7 bases to trimming and J lost 4 bases, with 15 bases between them. Germline loops: CDR1 MRHNA, CDR2 SNTAGT. This CDR3 is 14 amino acids long. This CDR3 is CASIPGSEADTQYF. The CDR3 DNA is TGTGCCAGCATCCCAGGTTCTGAGGCAGATACGCAGTATTTT.

The chain is built from TRBV5-1 and TRBJ1-1; the D is unclear. V gave up 5 bases and J gave up 3 bases, with 14 bases separating them. Germline lookup yields CDR1 SGHRS and CDR2 YFSETQ. The CDR3 totals 14 residues. CDR3 amino acids: CASRAGSGHTEAFF. In DNA form, the CDR3 reads TGCGCCAGCAGGGCCGGGAGTGGTCACACTGAAGCTTTCTTT. The variable domain in full, completed from reference TRBV5-1 and TRBJ1-1, reads KAGVTQTPRYLIKTRGQQVTLSCSPISGHRSVSWYQQTPGQGLQFLFEYFSETQRNKGNFPGRFSGRQFSNSRSEMNVSTLELGDSALYLCASRAGSGHTEAFFGQGTRLTVV.

The V gene is TRBV7-9, the J gene TRBJ2-3; the match to TRBD2 covers 7 bases. V dropped 1 base and J dropped 0; count of bases not matched to a gene: 4. This CDR3 has 16 amino acids. CDR1 and CDR2 (germline): SEHNR, FQNEAQ (reference sequence). The CDR3, as DNA: TGTGCCAGCAGCTTAGGGACTAGGGTGAGCACAGATACGCAGTATTTT. This sequence encodes CASSLGTRVSTDTQYF.

The chain carries TRBV5-5 and TRBJ2-2; possibly TRBD2 for D (6 bases). Per germline, CDR1 SGHKS and CDR2 YYEKEE (reference sequence). CDR3 length: 15 amino acids. V gave up 0 bases and J gave up 5 bases, with 11 bases separating them. The CDR3 protein is CASSLAAGRTGELFF. CDR3 DNA: TGTGCCAGCAGCTTGGCGGCAGGGAGGACCGGGGAGCTGTTTTTT.

This clone was seen just once. This chain joins TRBV5-1 and TRBJ1-2, with 11 bases that match TRBD1. The germline V gene has CDR1 SGHRS and CDR2 YFSETQ. V dropped 0 bases and J dropped 4; count of bases not matched to a gene: 5. The CDR3 sequence is 16 residues long. This chain's CDR3 is CASSLGTGGRSYGYTF. CDR3 coding DNA: TGCGCCAGCAGCTTGGGGACAGGGGGCCGGAGCTATGGCTACACCTTC.

The V call is TRBV7-3, the J call TRBJ1-5; D unresolved. Trimming stripped 5 bases from V and 7 bases from J, with 18 bases between. This CDR3 has 15 amino acids. CDR1 and CDR2 (germline): SGHTA, FQGTGA. This CDR3 is CASSTFAEIRQPQHF. The CDR3 nucleotides read TGTGCCAGCAGCACGTTCGCGGAGATTCGGCAGCCCCAGCATTTT.

The rearrangement uses TRBV29-1 and TRBJ1-1; maybe TRBD1 (5 bases). Trimming shortened V by 3 bases and J by 2 bases, and 22 bases separated the two germline ends. CDR3 length: 17 amino acids. The germline V gene encodes CDR1 SQVTM and CDR2 ANQGSEA. CDR3 region: CSVDFKIGGADNTEAFF. In DNA, the CDR3 is TGCAGCGTTGACTTTAAGATAGGAGGGGCGGATAACACTGAAGCTTTCTTT. Using reference TRBV29-1 and TRBJ1-1 for the parts outside the CDR3, the full variable domain is SAVISQKPSRDICQRGTSLTIQCQVDSQVTMMFWYRQQPGQSLTLIATANQGSEATYESGFVIDKFPISRPNLTFSTLTVSNMSPEDSSIYLCSVDFKIGGADNTEAFFGQGTRLTVV.

The chain recombines TRBV10-2 with TRBJ1-1, with 9 bases aligning to TRBD1. Germline CDR1 is WSHSY and CDR2 is SAAADI. The junction had 2 bases not matched to a gene; V was cut back by 8 bases and J by 1 base. The CDR3 runs to 13 residues. DNA for the CDR3: TGCGCCAGCGTGGGACAGGGGAACACTGAAGCTTTCTTT. Its protein product is CASVGQGNTEAFF.

V usage is TRBV4-1 and J usage is TRBJ2-5; D is perhaps TRBD2 (5 bases). The CDR3 spans 16 residues. Trimming pared 0 bases from V and 2 bases from J, leaving 13 bases between. The germline V gene encodes CDR1 MGHRA and CDR2 YSYEKL. The CDR3 loop is CASSQEDLSTQETQYF. CDR3 bases: TGCGCCAGCAGCCAAGAGGACTTATCTACTCAAGAGACCCAGTACTTC.

V usage is TRBV29-1 and J usage is TRBJ1-2, with a tentative D call TRBD1 (6 bases). CDR3 length equals 15 residues. Trimming took 5 bases from V and 3 from J, leaving 19 bases between them. The germline V gene encodes CDR1 SQVTM and CDR2 ANQGSEA. The CDR3 nucleotides are TGCAGCGTTACTAATACAGGGAGACGGGACTATGGCTACACCTTC. Translating gives CSVTNTGRRDYGYTF.

The chain joins TRBV7-2 to TRBJ1-5; TRBD1 matches at 7 bases. CDR1 and CDR2 from the germline V gene are SGHTA and FQGNSA. With V trimmed by 3 bases and J by 6 bases, 5 bases remained unmatched. The CDR3 is made up of 14 amino acids. DNA for the CDR3: TGTGCCAGCAGCTTCGACAGGGTAGGTCAGCCCCAGCATTTT. Translation: CASSFDRVGQPQHF. Full variable domain (rest looked up from reference TRBV7-2 and TRBJ1-5): GAGVSQSPSNKVTEKGKDVELRCDPISGHTALYWYRQSLGQGLEFLIYFQGNSAPDKSGLPSDRFSAERTGGSVSTLTIQRTQQEDSAVYLCASSFDRVGQPQHFGDGTRLSIL.

The chain couples TRBV9 to TRBJ2-1; D perhaps matches TRBD1 (6 bases). This CDR3 contains 13 residues. Between the trimmed V and J ends, which lost 3 bases and 4 bases, there was a span of 8 bases. Germline V gives CDR1 SGDLS, CDR2 YYNGEE. This CDR3 reads CASSGGQYNEQFF. The CDR3 DNA reads TGTGCCAGCAGCGGCGGACAGTACAATGAGCAGTTCTTC.

This clone was found once. This sequence joins TRBV7-9 and TRBJ1-1; 9 nucleotides match TRBD1. Germline CDR1 SEHNR, CDR2 FQNEAQ (reference sequence). The CDR3 runs 13 residues. V dropped 11 bases and J dropped 6; count of bases not matched to a gene: 10. In nucleotides, the CDR3 is TGTGCCGTGAGCGGACAGGGGATATCTGAAGCTTTCTTT. It yields the protein CAVSGQGISEAFF.

This chain links TRBV7-9 with TRBJ2-7, with 13 bases fitting TRBD2. The CDR3 runs 16 residues. V lost 5 bases to trimming and J lost 2 bases; unmatched junction nucleotides: 6. Germline CDR1 SEHNR, CDR2 FQNEAQ (reference sequence). CDR3 loop: CASSGTSGESAYEQYF. DNA of the CDR3: TGTGCCAGCAGCGGGACTAGCGGGGAGAGCGCCTACGAGCAGTACTTC.

J is TRBJ1-2 and V is TRBV18; D uncertain. The CDR3 contains 15 residues. The V end was cut by 3 bases, the J end by 2 bases, with 13 bases between. Germline loops: CDR1 KGHSH, CDR2 LQKENI. CDR3 bases: TGTGCCAGCTCACCGGGATGGGAACGGAACTATGGCTACACCTTC. Its translation is CASSPGWERNYGYTF.